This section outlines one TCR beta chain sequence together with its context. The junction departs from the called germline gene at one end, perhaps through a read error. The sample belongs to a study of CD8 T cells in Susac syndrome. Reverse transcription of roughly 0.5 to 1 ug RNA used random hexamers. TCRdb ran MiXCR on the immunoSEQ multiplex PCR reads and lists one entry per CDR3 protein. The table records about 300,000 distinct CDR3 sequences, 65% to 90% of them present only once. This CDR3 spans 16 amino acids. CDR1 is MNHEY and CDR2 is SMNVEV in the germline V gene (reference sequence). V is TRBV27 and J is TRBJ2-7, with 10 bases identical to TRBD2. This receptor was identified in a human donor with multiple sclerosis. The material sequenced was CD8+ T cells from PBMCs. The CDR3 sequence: CASSFDLTSGFYEQCF. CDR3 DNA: TGTGCCAGCAGTTTCGATTTGACTAGCGGGTTCTACGAGCAGTGCTTC.